The rows below give T cell receptor beta chains drawn from one sample of a study of CD8+ T cells in alopecia areata. Sequencing used immunoSEQ multiplex PCR; TCRdb keeps in-frame clones, though not all of them. The sample carries approximately 210,000 clones, less than 65% recorded once. This specimen consisted of CD4+ T cells sorted from blood, obtained at week 24, from a patient treated with tofacitinib. Receptor source: a human donor with alopecia areata. CDR3s include the opening cysteine and the closing phenylalanine or tryptophan. Only some rows state a clone size, as once, few, many or a class for expanded clones.

CDR3 | size | V
CASSYRGQRDEQYF | . | TRBV6-5
CASSAQGGTEAFF | few | TRBV19
CASSLAPGLRGEQYF | . | TRBV27
CASRLAGPTDTQYF | few | TRBV2
CASTTGQQAYEQYF | . | TRBV5-1
CAWSQGSNQPQHF | . | TRBV30
CASYTANYGYTF | few | TRBV6-5
CSVEQGLGIQYF | . | TRBV29-1
CASSQDRGNIQYF | . | TRBV4-3
CASSANRRDQPQHF | . | TRBV6-5
CASGASSGTAGQPQHF | few | TRBV12-5
CACSRGQDDSPLHF | few | TRBV30
CASSKGGNSALHF | . | TRBV4-3
CATHQGQTIEAFF | . | TRBV6-5
CASSQIQGAGYGYTF | . | TRBV6-5
CASSEGGDWQYF | . | TRBV2
CASSLAGQGVYGYTF | . | TRBV7-9
CSVNRGPGTEAFF | . | TRBV29-1
CASGAVTEAFF | . | TRBV6-5
CASSRDRDNEQFF | . | TRBV13
CAISTTGDQETQYF | . | TRBV10-3
CSAGKEVTTEAFF | . | TRBV29-1
CASSDGLTLGTPSF | . | TRBV5-1
CAWNLVAGHGEKLFF | . | TRBV30
CASSQEMGAVAFF | . | TRBV4-3
CASSVDEIPYGYTF | . | TRBV9
CATSRASTTDTQYF | . | TRBV15